The rows below give T cell receptor beta chains drawn from one sample of a study of blood T cell repertoires in COVID-19. The assay was immunoSEQ multiplex PCR, and TCRdb's table has in-frame clones only and misses some. The sample holds roughly 170,000 clones, around 82% seen once. Sequencing was performed on peripheral blood. Every receptor here comes from a man aged 60 to 69 who had recovered from COVID-19. CDR3s include the opening cysteine and the closing phenylalanine or tryptophan. The order of the fields is V gene, J gene, CDR3 protein.

V: TRBV6-4; J: TRBJ2-5; CDR3: CASSERERGGLETQYF
V: TRBV5-4; J: TRBJ1-1; CDR3: CASSFGTVQNTEAFF
V: TRBV3-1/TRBV3-2; J: TRBJ2-1; CDR3: CASSQWAPPHEQFF
V: TRBV18; J: TRBJ1-1; CDR3: CASSPVTGKNTEAFF
V: TRBV18; J: TRBJ1-4; CDR3: CASSRRGTENEKLFF
V: TRBV7-9; J: TRBJ2-3; CDR3: CASRSSVITDTQYF
V: TRBV4-2; J: TRBJ1-2; CDR3: CASSQETAGPYGYTF
V: TRBV19; J: TRBJ1-5; CDR3: CASSMWGDQPQHF
V: TRBV5-1; J: TRBJ1-1; CDR3: CASSPGHTEAFF
V: TRBV30; J: TRBJ1-2; CDR3: CAWSTRVAYTF
V: TRBV5-1; J: TRBJ2-5; CDR3: CASSPERQGETQYF
V: TRBV15; J: TRBJ1-4; CDR3: CATSSGGQAYEKLFF
V: TRBV14; J: TRBJ1-2; CDR3: CASSVVGAGYGYTF
V: TRBV7-6; J: TRBJ2-3; CDR3: CASSFTGQGIDTQYF
V: TRBV3-1/TRBV3-2; J: TRBJ2-5; CDR3: CASSRQGLRETQYF
V: TRBV2; J: TRBJ1-1; CDR3: CASTRWGRTEAFF
V: TRBV30; J: TRBJ1-4; CDR3: CAWTLGVAGNEKLFF
V: TRBV5-1; J: TRBJ1-5; CDR3: CASREDSNQPQHF
V: TRBV19; J: TRBJ2-3; CDR3: CASTDHGGATDTQYF
V: TRBV10-3; J: TRBJ2-7; CDR3: CAIGTPGQGYEQYF
V: TRBV18; J: TRBJ2-5; CDR3: CASSPFVRGGHKETQYF
V: TRBV5-6; J: TRBJ1-1; CDR3: CASSPDMGSTEAFF
V: TRBV12-3/TRBV12-4; J: TRBJ2-7; CDR3: CASTRELKKQYF
V: TRBV16; J: TRBJ2-1; CDR3: CASSQLGTSGDNEQFF
V: TRBV5-1; J: TRBJ2-7; CDR3: CASSLAVAGVLGGSYEQYF
V: TRBV6-5; J: TRBJ1-5; CDR3: CASSSGTGGNQPQHF
V: TRBV6-4; J: TRBJ1-5; CDR3: CASSDEQGQPQHF
V: TRBV6-5; J: TRBJ2-5; CDR3: CASSPPFGQGETQYF
V: TRBV9; J: TRBJ2-7; CDR3: CASSVAASGGLEQYF
V: TRBV5-4; J: TRBJ1-1; CDR3: CASSSQRGSPEAFF
V: TRBV2; J: TRBJ2-5; CDR3: CASSRTGGEETQYF
V: TRBV14; J: TRBJ1-1; CDR3: CASSLGAIILNTEAFF
V: TRBV4-1; J: TRBJ2-5; CDR3: CASSPGGGLPETQYF
V: TRBV13; J: TRBJ2-1; CDR3: CASSSHAGIPYNEQFF
V: TRBV5-1; J: TRBJ2-1; CDR3: CASFRRGGAPYNEQFF
V: TRBV14; J: TRBJ2-1; CDR3: CASSQDHYNEQFF
V: TRBV7-9; J: TRBJ1-2; CDR3: CASSLQSNTGDGYTF
V: TRBV2; J: TRBJ1-1; CDR3: CASSDGSGARTKAFF
V: TRBV5-1; J: TRBJ1-2; CDR3: CASSLGTGTGIYGYTF
V: TRBV5-6; J: TRBJ1-3; CDR3: CASSRDFSGNTIYF
V: TRBV3-1/TRBV3-2; J: TRBJ2-6; CDR3: CASSQIRGIGANVLTF
V: TRBV18; J: TRBJ2-1; CDR3: CASSPLSRNDNEQFF
V: TRBV6-1; J: TRBJ2-3; CDR3: CASSEKAGGIRGDTQYF
V: TRBV2; J: TRBJ1-2; CDR3: CASTVGGIANYGYTF
V: TRBV19; J: TRBJ2-7; CDR3: CASSMRDRVNEQYF
V: TRBV24-1; J: TRBJ2-2; CDR3: CANKPEVGELFF
V: TRBV6-1; J: TRBJ2-7; CDR3: CASSEWTRGYEQYF
V: TRBV6-4; J: TRBJ1-6; CDR3: CASSVSQGYNSPLHF
V: TRBV14; J: TRBJ2-5; CDR3: CASSQARGVVTQYF
V: TRBV3-1/TRBV3-2; J: TRBJ2-3; CDR3: CASSHGTSGYLLADTQYF